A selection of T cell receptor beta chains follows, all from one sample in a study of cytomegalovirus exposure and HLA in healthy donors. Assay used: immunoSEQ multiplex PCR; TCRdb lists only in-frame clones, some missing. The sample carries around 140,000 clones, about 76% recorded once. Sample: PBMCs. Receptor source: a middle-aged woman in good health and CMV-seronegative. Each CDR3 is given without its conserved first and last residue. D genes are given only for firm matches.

CDR3: ASSYAGRNSPLH; D: NA; V: TRBV6-5
CDR3: ASKRGAGNEQF; D: TRBD2; V: TRBV27
CDR3: ASSLSGTSTDTQY; D: NA; V: TRBV5-1
CDR3: ASSQDSHRGGTEAF; D: TRBD1; V: TRBV4-3
CDR3: ASSPGQVVSNQPQH; D: TRBD1; V: TRBV27
CDR3: ASSSRGNTIY; D: NA; V: TRBV19
CDR3: ASRRGRGAYGYT; D: TRBD1; V: TRBV14
CDR3: ATSRDSGGRGNYGYT; D: NA; V: TRBV15
CDR3: ASTFKARNTEAF; D: NA; V: TRBV19
CDR3: ASSQELQGAYEQY; D: NA; V: TRBV4-3
CDR3: SAGGGTNEKLF; D: NA; V: TRBV29-1
CDR3: ASSRGQGKAEAF; D: TRBD1; V: TRBV19
CDR3: ASRPTPTANTEAF; D: NA; V: TRBV9
CDR3: SVNGLAGEETQY; D: TRBD2; V: TRBV29-1
CDR3: ASSPADREIEKLF; D: TRBD1; V: TRBV28
CDR3: ASSLLPGVLTTEAF; D: NA; V: TRBV27
CDR3: ASMGQGFNEQF; D: TRBD1; V: TRBV5-1
CDR3: AWMEVSANTEAF; D: NA; V: TRBV30
CDR3: ASSAGGTGGRYEQY; D: TRBD1; V: TRBV5-4
CDR3: ASSTQGNGYT; D: NA; V: TRBV27
CDR3: ASELLRGTEAF; D: NA; V: TRBV6-1
CDR3: SVSSTGNQPQH; D: TRBD1; V: TRBV29-1
CDR3: AWARGRGALEAF; D: NA; V: TRBV30
CDR3: AISGTGHSNQPQH; D: TRBD1; V: TRBV10-3
CDR3: ASRLTSGGQETQY; D: TRBD2; V: TRBV5-1
CDR3: ASSPAGQGVQETQY; D: NA; V: TRBV5-1